This T cell receptor (beta chain) emerged from a study of blood T cell repertoires in COVID-19. Study details: There were acute and convalescent COVID-19 samples, and they came from the United States, Italy and Spain. Nucleic acid was either cDNA or gDNA, and it came from T cells, B-cell-depleted T cells, or PBMCs.

Trimming cost V 1 base and J 3 bases; bases outside gene matches: 9. The V gene's germline CDR1 is SGHDT and CDR2 YYEEEE. This CDR3 has 17 amino acids. In the original workflow: Estimates of nucleated cell counts were drawn from the amplification of reference gene primers. The assay was immunoSEQ multiplex PCR, and TCRdb's table has in-frame clones only and misses some. Clone size and V and J calls were adopted from that table, with D and trimming inferred from the DNA. This table holds 15,000 to 20,000 clones, under 95% found once. The J gene is TRBJ2-3, the V gene TRBV5-6; 9 nucleotides agree with TRBD2. What was sequenced was peripheral blood. The sequence came from a man between 60 and 75 years old with active COVID-19. CDR3 sequence: CASSLSWRTSETDTQYF. The CDR3 DNA reads TGTGCCAGCAGCTTGAGTTGGAGGACTAGCGAAACAGATACGCAGTATTTT.